The 7 T cell receptor beta chains below come from one sample, sequenced in a study of graft-versus-host responses after intestinal transplantation. Data came from immunoSEQ multiplex PCR; TCRdb stores just in-frame clones and leaves some out. This sample has 150,000 or so clones; 92% occur once, and the top ten carry 0.19%. These TCRs are of unknown antigen specificity. Specimen: unstimulated CD4+ T cells sorted from spleen or lymph node cells, collected before intestinal transplant. The receptors stem from a human donor who received an intestinal transplant.

J is TRBJ1-2 and V is TRBV11-1; D might be TRBD1 (6 bases). Germline assignment: CDR1 SGHAT and CDR2 FQDESV (reference sequence). With 2 bases removed from V and 1 base from J, the gap between germline ends came to 14 bases. The length of the CDR3 is 16 residues. As DNA, the CDR3 is TGTGCCAGCAGCTTAAACAGGGCCCCACTTAACTATGGCTACACCTTC. It encodes CASSLNRAPLNYGYTF.

This clone was counted between two and nine times. The rearrangement links TRBV7-2 to TRBJ1-5; D gene uncertain. CDR1 is SGHTA, CDR2 FQGNSA, per germline. Trimming took 1 base from V and 3 from J, leaving 7 bases between them. The CDR3 totals 14 residues. CDR3 in DNA: TGTGCCAGCAGCTTAGACCCCTCCAATCAGCCCCAGCATTTT. Translating it yields CASSLDPSNQPQHF.

J is TRBJ2-1 and V is TRBV2; 12 bases fit TRBD2. The CDR3 is 15 amino acids. V trimming: 6 bases; J trimming: 6 bases; junction bases outside the gene matches: 6. Germline CDR1 SNHLY, CDR2 FYNNEI. The CDR3 loop reads CASRKLAGGPNEQFF. CDR3 bases: TGTGCCAGCAGGAAACTAGCGGGAGGACCCAATGAGCAGTTCTTC.

This sequence joins TRBV5-4 and TRBJ2-3, with TRBD2 as a possible D gene (6 bases). CDR1 is SGHNT, CDR2 YYREEE, per germline (reference sequence). This CDR3 comprises 15 residues. Between the trimmed V and J ends, which lost 7 bases and 3 bases, there was a span of 18 bases. CDR3 sequence: CASRRGTEGTDTQYF. CDR3 nucleotides: TGTGCCAGCCGCCGCGGGACGGAGGGGACAGATACGCAGTATTTT.

The J gene is TRBJ2-1, the V gene TRBV5-6; 9 positions agree with TRBD1. The V gene end was trimmed by 4 bases and the J gene end by 2 bases; junction bases not matched to a gene: 7. This CDR3 comprises 16 residues. Germline loops: CDR1 SGHDT, CDR2 YYEEEE. CDR3 DNA: TGTGCCAGCAGCGCAAATACAGGGGGCCCCTACAATGAGCAGTTCTTC. Protein product: CASSANTGGPYNEQFF.

The chain is built from TRBV7-3 and TRBJ2-1; the match to TRBD2 covers 9 bases. Germline V lookup: CDR1 SGHTA, CDR2 FQGTGA. V dropped 1 base and J dropped 6; count of bases not matched to a gene: 16. This CDR3 has 19 residues. CDR3 nucleotides: TGTGCCAGCAGCTTAAGAAGAGGATGGCGGGAGGGCCTCGGCAATGAGCAGTTCTTC. It codes for CASSLRRGWREGLGNEQFF.

The chain couples TRBV27 to TRBJ1-2; D remains unclear. Germline assignment: CDR1 MNHEY and CDR2 SMNVEV (reference sequence). Between the trimmed V and J ends, which lost 6 bases and 6 bases, there was a span of 14 bases. The CDR3 is 13 amino acids. For the CDR3, the DNA is TGTGCCAGCAGACCGAGGGAACGGGATGGCTACACCTTC. It is translated as CASRPRERDGYTF.